These T cell receptor beta chains were read from a single sample in a study of Graves' ophthalmopathy and Graves' hyperthyroidism. TCRdb passed the multiplex PCR reads through MiXCR, listing each CDR3 protein once. Of over 650,000 distinct CDR3 sequences listed, approximately 39% are singletons. Sequenced input: peripheral blood. The receptors were sampled from an adult man with Graves' ophthalmopathy. The CDR3 runs from the conserved cysteine through the conserved F or W. A D gene is named only where the DNA matches it firmly. Size is stated for part of the rows, as once, few or many counts, or as a class when the clone is expanded.

TRBV20-1	many	TRBD2	TRBJ2-7	TGCAGTTCTAGACTAGCGGGGGGGCTCGAGCAGTACTTC	CSSRLAGGLEQYF
TRBV7-6	.	.	TRBJ2-2	TGTGCCAGCAGCTTAGAGGACATCATCGGCGGGGAGCTGTTTTTT	CASSLEDIIGGELFF
TRBV7-8	many	TRBD1	TRBJ2-7	TGTGCCAGCAGGTCATCCCGGGACAGCTTTACCCCAACCTCTCTCTCCGAGCAGTACTTC	CASRSSRDSFTPTSLSEQYF
TRBV2	many	TRBD1	TRBJ1-5	TGTGCCAGCAGTTACGACAGGGGGCGCAATCAGCCCCAGCATTTT	CASSYDRGRNQPQHF
TRBV25-1	.	TRBD1	TRBJ1-6	TGTGCCAACAGTAAGGGGGCAGGGGCTCCAATATATAATTCACCCCTCCACTTT	CANSKGAGAPIYNSPLHF
TRBV9	many	.	TRBJ2-2	TGTGCCAGCAGCGTAGGGCTGAAGGTGGCCGGGGAGCTGTTTTTT	CASSVGLKVAGELFF
TRBV2	.	TRBD1	TRBJ2-6	TGTGCCAGCAGTGAGGGACAGGGCCGCACTGAAGCTTTC	CASSEGQGRTEAF
TRBV5-1	.	.	TRBJ1-1	TGCGCCAGCAGATTCCAGACAGGCGTTATGAACACTGAAGCTTTCTTT	CASRFQTGVMNTEAFF
TRBV19	once	.	TRBJ2-3	TGTGCCAGTAGCAGGGGGGGGCCTGTGGATACGCAGTATTTT	CASSRGGPVDTQYF
TRBV4-1	.	TRBD2	TRBJ2-2	TGCGCCAGCAGCCACCGTGCCTGGGGGGAGGGCACCGAGGAGCTGTTTTTT	CASSHRAWGEGTEELFF
TRBV25-1	.	.	TRBJ1-4	TGTGCCTGGAGTACGGCTAATGAAAAACTGTTTTTT	CAWSTANEKLFF
TRBV7-8	few	.	TRBJ1-5	TGTGCCAGCAGCCCGGGCAGACTCCGGGAGCCCCAGCATTTT	CASSPGRLREPQHF
TRBV7-6	many	.	TRBJ2-7	TGTGCCAGCAGCCCAGGCGCGGGGCTTCAGTACGAGCAGTACTTC	CASSPGAGLQYEQYF
TRBV3-1	few	TRBD1	TRBJ1-6	TGTGCCAGCAGTCAGACAGGGGCGAATTCACCCCTCCACTTT	CASSQTGANSPLHF
TRBV12-5	few	TRBD2	TRBJ2-7	TGTGCTAGTGGTTTCCGAATCGGACTAGCGGGAGACTACGAGCAGTACTTC	CASGFRIGLAGDYEQYF
TRBV2	many	.	TRBJ2-7	TGTGCCAGCTGTCAGGAGTTAACCTACGAGCAGTACTTC	CASCQELTYEQYF
TRBV5-5	few	TRBD1	TRBJ1-1	TGTGCCAGCAGCTTGGAATGGACAGGCGAAGCTTTCTTT	CASSLEWTGEAFF
TRBV11-2	many	.	TRBJ1-2	TGTGCCAGCAGCTTATCCCGCGACAGTTTCTCTGGCTACACCTTC	CASSLSRDSFSGYTF
TRBV5-1	.	TRBD2	TRBJ2-1	TGTGCCAGCAGCTTAACGGGACTAGCGGACCAGTTCTTC	CASSLTGLADQFF
TRBV20-1	many	TRBD2	TRBJ2-5	TGCAGTGCCATCCAGCCGACTAGCGGGACAGAGACCCAGTACTTC	CSAIQPTSGTETQYF
TRBV12-3/TRBV12-4	.	TRBD1	TRBJ1-4	TGTGCCAGCAGTTTAAGGACAGGGGGCTCTTCTAATGAAAAACTGTTTTTT	CASSLRTGGSSNEKLFF
TRBV29-1	many	.	TRBJ1-2	TGCAGCGTTGCCAGGGCCCTCTATGGCTACACCTTC	CSVARALYGYTF
TRBV7-8	many	TRBD1	TRBJ2-7	TGTGCCAGCAGCTTACCCTTAGGGCAGGGGGCAGACGAGCAGTACTTC	CASSLPLGQGADEQYF
TRBV10-3	many	TRBD1	TRBJ2-7	TGTGCCCCACCACCTGGGACAGAAAAATACGAGCAGTACTTC	CAPPPGTEKYEQYF
TRBV30	few	.	TRBJ2-7	TGTGCCTGGAGTGAGGACCTGGGGTACGAGCAGTACTTC	CAWSEDLGYEQYF
TRBV19	many	TRBD1	TRBJ2-5	TGTGCCAGTAGGAGTTGGGACAGGGTGGAAGAGACCCAGTACTTC	CASRSWDRVEETQYF
TRBV14	few	.	TRBJ2-2	TGTGCCAGCAGCGAAGACTTGCCCCCCACCGGGGAGCTGTTTTTT	CASSEDLPPTGELFF